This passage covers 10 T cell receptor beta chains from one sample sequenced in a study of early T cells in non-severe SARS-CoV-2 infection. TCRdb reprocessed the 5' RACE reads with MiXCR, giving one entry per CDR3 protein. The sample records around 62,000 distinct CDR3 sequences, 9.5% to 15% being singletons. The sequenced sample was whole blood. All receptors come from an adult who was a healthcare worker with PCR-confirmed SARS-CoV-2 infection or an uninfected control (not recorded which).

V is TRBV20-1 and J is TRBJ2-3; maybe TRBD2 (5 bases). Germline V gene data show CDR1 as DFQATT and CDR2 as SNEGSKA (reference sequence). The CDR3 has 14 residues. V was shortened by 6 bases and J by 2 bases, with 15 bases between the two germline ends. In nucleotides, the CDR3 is TGCAGTGCCATCGCGGGTGGATTCACAGATACGCAGTATTTT. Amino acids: CSAIAGGFTDTQYF.

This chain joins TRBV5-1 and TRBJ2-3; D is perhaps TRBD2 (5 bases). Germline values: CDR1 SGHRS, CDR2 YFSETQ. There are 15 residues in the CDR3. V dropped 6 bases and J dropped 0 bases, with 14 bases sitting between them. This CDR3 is CASTQRQQSTDTQYF. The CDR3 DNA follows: TGCGCCAGCACTCAGCGGCAGCAGAGCACAGATACGCAGTATTTT. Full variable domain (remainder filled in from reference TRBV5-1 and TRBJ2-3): KAGVTQTPRYLIKTRGQQVTLSCSPISGHRSVSWYQQTPGQGLQFLFEYFSETQRNKGNFPGRFSGRQFSNSRSEMNVSTLELGDSALYLCASTQRQQSTDTQYFGPGTRLTVL.

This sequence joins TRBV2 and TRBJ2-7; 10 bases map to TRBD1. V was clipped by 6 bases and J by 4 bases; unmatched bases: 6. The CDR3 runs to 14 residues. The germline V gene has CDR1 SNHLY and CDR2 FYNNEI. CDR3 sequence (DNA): TGTGCCAGCAGCCGGGACAGGGGTTTATACGAGCAGTACTTC. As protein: CASSRDRGLYEQYF.

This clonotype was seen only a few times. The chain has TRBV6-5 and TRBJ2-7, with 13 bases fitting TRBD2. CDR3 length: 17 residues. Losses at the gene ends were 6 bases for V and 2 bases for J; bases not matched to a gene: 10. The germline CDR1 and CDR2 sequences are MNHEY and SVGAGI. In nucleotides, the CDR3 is TGTGCCAGCAGGGGCAGCCAACTAGCGGGAGGGGCCTACGAGCAGTACTTC. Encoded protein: CASRGSQLAGGAYEQYF.

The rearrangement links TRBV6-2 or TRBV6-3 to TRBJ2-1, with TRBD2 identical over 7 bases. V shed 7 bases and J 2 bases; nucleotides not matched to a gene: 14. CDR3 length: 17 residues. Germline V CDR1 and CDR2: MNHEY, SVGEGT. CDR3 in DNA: TGTGCCAGCACAGGCGGGAGCGTTTCAAGGCCCTACAATGAGCAGTTCTTC. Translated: CASTGGSVSRPYNEQFF.

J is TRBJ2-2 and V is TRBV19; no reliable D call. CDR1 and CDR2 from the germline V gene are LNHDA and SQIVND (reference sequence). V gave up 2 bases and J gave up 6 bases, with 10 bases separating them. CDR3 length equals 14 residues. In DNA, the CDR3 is TGTGCCAGTAGTATATCGGTGACGGCCGGGGAGCTGTTTTTT. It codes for CASSISVTAGELFF. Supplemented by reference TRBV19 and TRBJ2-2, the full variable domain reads DGGITQSPKYLFRKEGQNVTLSCEQNLNHDAMYWYRQDPGQGLRLIYYSQIVNDFQKGDIAEGYSVSREKKESFPLTVTSAQKNPTAFYLCASSISVTAGELFFGEGSRLTVL.

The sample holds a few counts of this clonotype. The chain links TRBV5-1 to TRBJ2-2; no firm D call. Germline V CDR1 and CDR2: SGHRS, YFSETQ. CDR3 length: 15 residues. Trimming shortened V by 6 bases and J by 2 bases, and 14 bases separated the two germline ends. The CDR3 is CASTRFGQNTGELFF. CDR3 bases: TGCGCCAGCACCCGATTCGGCCAAAACACCGGGGAGCTGTTTTTT. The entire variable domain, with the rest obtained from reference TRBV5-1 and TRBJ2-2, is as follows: KAGVTQTPRYLIKTRGQQVTLSCSPISGHRSVSWYQQTPGQGLQFLFEYFSETQRNKGNFPGRFSGRQFSNSRSEMNVSTLELGDSALYLCASTRFGQNTGELFFGEGSRLTVL.

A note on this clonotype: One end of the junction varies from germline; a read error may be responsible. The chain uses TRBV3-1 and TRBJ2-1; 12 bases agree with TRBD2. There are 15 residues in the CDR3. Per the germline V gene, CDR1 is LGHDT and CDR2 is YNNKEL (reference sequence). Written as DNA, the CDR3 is TGTGCCAGCAGCCAAGATCGCCGGACTAGCGGGAACACGGTCTTC. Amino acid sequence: CASSQDRRTSGNTVF.

The CDR3 loop is CASSPPGPPGEQYF. The CDR3 bases are TGTGCCAGCTCACCACCGGGACCCCCCGGGGAGCAGTACTTC. The chain is built from TRBV18 and TRBJ2-7; D tentatively fits TRBD1 or TRBD2 (5 bases each). The germline gives CDR1 KGHSH, CDR2 LQKENI. The CDR3 covers 14 residues. Trimming pared 0 bases from V and 7 bases from J, leaving 13 bases between.

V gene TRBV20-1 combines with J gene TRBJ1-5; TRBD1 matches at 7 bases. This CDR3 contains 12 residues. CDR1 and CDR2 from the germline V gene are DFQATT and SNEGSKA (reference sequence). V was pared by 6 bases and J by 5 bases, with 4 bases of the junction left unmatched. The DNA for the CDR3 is TGCAGTGCGTCAGGGGGGGATCAGCCCCAGCATTTT. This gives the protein CSASGGDQPQHF.